A selection of T cell receptor beta chains follows, all from one sample in a study of blood T cell repertoires in COVID-19. The data were produced by immunoSEQ multiplex PCR, yet TCRdb's version contains in-frame clones alone and is incomplete. The sample holds fewer than 200,000 clones, around four fifths seen once. The source material was PBMCs or T cells enriched from blood (not recorded which). Receptors originate from a woman aged 50 to 60 who had recovered from COVID-19. The CDR3 runs from the conserved cysteine through the conserved F or W. The D gene is left open where the match is weak.

v_call	d_call	j_call	cdr3_length	cdr3_nt	cdr3_aa
TRBV6-5	.	TRBJ2-3	13	TGTGCCAGCAGGGGCGCTAGCACAGATACGCAGTATTTT	CASRGASTDTQYF
TRBV5-1	.	TRBJ1-4	14	TGCGCCAGCAGCTTCCAGGCAACTAATGAAAAACTGTTTTTT	CASSFQATNEKLFF
TRBV7-6	TRBD2	TRBJ2-5	15	TGTGCCAGCAGCCTCGGGCTAGCGGGAGTCGAGACCCAGTACTTC	CASSLGLAGVETQYF
TRBV4-3	TRBD2	TRBJ2-6	17	TGCGCCAGCAGCCAAGATGTCGGGGGGAGTGGGGCCAACGTCCTGACTTTC	CASSQDVGGSGANVLTF
TRBV27	TRBD1	TRBJ1-2	14	TGTGCCAGCGGACGGACAGGGCCCATCTATGGCTACACCTTC	CASGRTGPIYGYTF
TRBV11-2	TRBD1	TRBJ1-1	14	TGTGCCAGCAGCTTAGGACAGGGGGCGACTGAAGCTTTCTTT	CASSLGQGATEAFF
TRBV24-1	.	TRBJ2-3	13	TGTGCCACCAGCCCCGGGTCGGATGTTACGCAGTATTTT	CATSPGSDVTQYF
TRBV27	.	TRBJ2-2	15	TGTGCCAGCCGTAAGAGGGGGGGCTACACCGGGGAGCTGTTTTTT	CASRKRGGYTGELFF
TRBV3-1/TRBV3-2	TRBD2	TRBJ2-1	15	TGTGCCAGCAGCCTAGGGACTAGCTGGGGAAATGAGCAGTTCTTC	CASSLGTSWGNEQFF
TRBV30	.	TRBJ2-1	12	TGTGCCTGGAGTGCCCCGGGAGTAGAGCAGTTCTTC	CAWSAPGVEQFF
TRBV6-4	.	TRBJ1-5	13	TGTGCCAGCAGTGTAGAGGAAAATCAGCCCCAGCATTTT	CASSVEENQPQHF
TRBV15	.	TRBJ2-2	14	TGTGCCACCAGCAGTTCGTGGGGGCTGGGGGAGCTGTTTTTT	CATSSSWGLGELFF